This entry lists 27 T cell receptor beta chains sequenced from one sample in a study of cytomegalovirus exposure and HLA in healthy donors (dated by TCRdb to between 2016 and 2019). Libraries came from the immunoSEQ multiplex PCR assay. For the multiplex PCR, a mixture combining 60 forward primers for TCR Vbeta segments and 13 reverse primers for TCR Jbeta segments was used. TCRdb took this table from immuneACCESS and kept in-frame rearrangements with V and J called. Such tables lack part of the clones; where checked against another copy, unresolved V genes explain under half of the gap, and the rest is unexplained. This sample lists more than 150,000 clones; under 80% were detected once. The ten largest clones take up 2% to 3% of the sample. What was sequenced was PBMCs. These receptors were taken from a woman between 25 and 40 years old in good health and CMV-seropositive.

The rearrangement links TRBV6-1 to TRBJ1-1; D unclear. Trimming stripped 7 bases from V and 4 bases from J, with 10 bases between. The CDR3 spans 12 residues. Germline CDR1 reads MNHNS; CDR2 reads SASEGT. As DNA, the CDR3 is TGTGCCAGCACCCGAGGTTTCACTGAAGCTTTCTTT. It yields the protein CASTRGFTEAFF.

J is TRBJ1-5 and V is TRBV6-1; perhaps TRBD1 as D (6 bases). V lost 4 bases and J 1 base, leaving 8 bases between the germline ends. Germline V CDR1 and CDR2: MNHNS, SASEGT. The length of the CDR3 is 14 residues. CDR3 coding DNA: TGTGCCAGCAGTGCCGACAGGAGCAATCAGCCCCAGCATTTT. Encoded protein: CASSADRSNQPQHF.

V is TRBV7-2 and J is TRBJ2-5; 7 bases match TRBD2. Germline loops: CDR1 SGHTA, CDR2 FQGNSA. The CDR3 runs to 14 residues. J gave up 5 bases and V 5 bases, and 8 bases lay outside the gene matches. CDR3 sequence: CASSASGVRETQYF. CDR3 nucleotide sequence: TGTGCCAGCAGCGCGAGCGGGGTACGGGAGACCCAGTACTTC.

DNA of the CDR3: TGCGCCAGCAGCCCTTACAGGGCTCAAGAGACCCAGTACTTC. Translating it yields CASSPYRAQETQYF. The V and J genes are TRBV5-1 and TRBJ2-5; weak D call: TRBD1 (6 bases). V dropped 4 bases and J dropped 2 bases, with 12 bases sitting between them. In germline, CDR1 is SGHRS, CDR2 YFSETQ. There are 14 residues in the CDR3.

V is TRBV23-1 and J is TRBJ1-5; 9 bases agree with TRBD1. TRBV23-1 is filed as an ORF, its function uncertain. V gave up 2 bases and J gave up 1 base; unmatched junction bases: 9. The CDR3 covers 18 residues. The CDR3 is CASSQPTTGGKSNQPQHF. CDR3 DNA sequence: TGCGCCAGCAGTCAACCTACTACAGGGGGCAAGAGCAATCAGCCCCAGCATTTT.

The chain is built from TRBV7-9 and TRBJ1-5; 8 nucleotides agree with TRBD1. V shed 4 bases and J 3 bases; nucleotides not matched to a gene: 8. There are 16 residues in the CDR3. Germline-derived CDR1 and CDR2 are SEHNR and FQNEAQ (reference sequence). CDR3 residues: CASSSTGGAPNQPQHF. The CDR3 nucleotides are TGTGCCAGCAGCTCAACAGGGGGGGCTCCCAATCAGCCCCAGCATTTT.

DNA of the CDR3: TGTGCCAGCAGTGAAACAGGGGGGGTTTCACCCCTCCACTTT. This gives the protein CASSETGGVSPLHF. The chain employs TRBV25-1 and TRBJ1-6, with 8 positions matching TRBD1. The CDR3 is made up of 14 amino acids. V dropped 2 bases and J dropped 9; count of bases not matched to a gene: 3. Per germline, CDR1 MGHDK and CDR2 SYGVNS.

The rearrangement joins TRBV4-1 to TRBJ2-3; 9 bases are a match to TRBD2. The V segment lost 3 bases and the J segment 5 bases; nucleotides outside the gene matches: 12. CDR3 size: 17 residues. The germline gives CDR1 MGHRA, CDR2 YSYEKL. CDR3 sequence: CASSHQRGAPGGDTQYF. The CDR3 nucleotides are TGCGCCAGCAGCCATCAGCGGGGGGCCCCAGGAGGAGATACGCAGTATTTT.

This clone has just a few counts. Relative to the germline gene, one junction end is altered; a read error may explain this. The V call is TRBV4-2, the J call TRBJ2-3, with D possibly TRBD1 on 5 matching bases. The germline V gene encodes CDR1 LGHNA and CDR2 YNFKEQ. CDR3 size: 13 residues. CDR3 region: CASSQVKTDTQCF. The CDR3 DNA follows: TGTGCCAGCAGCCAGGTGAAGACAGATACGCAGTGTTTT.

In nucleotides, the CDR3 is TGTGCCAGCAGCCAACTTCAGGGAAACTATGGCTACACCTTC. Protein product: CASSQLQGNYGYTF. V and J are TRBV7-2 and TRBJ1-2; D is possibly TRBD1 (5 bases). This CDR3 has 14 residues. CDR1 is SGHTA and CDR2 is FQGNSA in the germline V gene. Deletions cut 5 bases from V and 2 bases from J, with 12 bases between.

This clone was observed a few times. The chain has TRBV7-7 and TRBJ2-1; 7 nucleotides match TRBD2. Looked up from germline, CDR1 is SSHAT and CDR2 is FNYEAQ (reference sequence). After removal of 5 bases from V and 5 bases from J, the junction contained 15 bases not matched to a gene. The CDR3 is made up of 17 amino acids. For the CDR3, the DNA is TGTGCCAGCAGCCCACCCCGCGGGGCTAGCGGAAACAATGAGCAGTTCTTC. Amino acid sequence: CASSPPRGASGNNEQFF. Full variable domain (rest looked up from reference TRBV7-7 and TRBJ2-1): GAGVSQSPRYKVTKRGQDVTLRCDPISSHATLYWYQQALGQGPEFLTYFNYEAQPDKSGLPSDRFSAERPEGSISTLTIQRTEQRDSAMYRCASSPPRGASGNNEQFFGPGTRLTVL.

V is TRBV6-6 and J is TRBJ1-1, with D unclear. From germline, CDR1 is MNHNY and CDR2 SVGAGI (reference sequence). V lost 2 bases and J 8 bases, leaving 9 bases between the germline ends. The CDR3 is 12 residues long. CDR3 sequence: CASSYRGMEAFF. As DNA, the CDR3 is TGTGCCAGCAGTTACCGGGGAATGGAAGCTTTCTTT.

The rearrangement links TRBV6-5 to TRBJ2-5; maybe TRBD2 (5 bases). The CDR3 covers 13 residues. V dropped 0 bases and J dropped 5 bases, with 7 bases sitting between them. Germline values: CDR1 MNHEY, CDR2 SVGAGI. CDR3 nucleotides: TGTGCCAGCAGTTACTCGTCGGGGGAGACCCAGTACTTC. It is translated as CASSYSSGETQYF.

This clone was counted between two and nine times. The rearrangement links TRBV28 to TRBJ1-2; unclear D gene. The CDR3 is made up of 12 amino acids. Germline CDR1 reads MDHEN; CDR2 reads SYDVKM. The V and J ends lost 2 bases and 2 bases respectively, with 3 bases between them. In DNA form, the CDR3 reads TGTGCCAGCAGTTTACAGAACTATGGCTACACCTTC. Translated, it gives CASSLQNYGYTF.

This clone was recorded only once. The rearrangement links TRBV9 to TRBJ1-5; 7 nucleotides agree with TRBD1. CDR1 is SGDLS and CDR2 is YYNGEE in the germline V gene. CDR3 length: 15 amino acids. J gave up 0 bases and V 9 bases, and 9 bases lay outside the gene matches. The CDR3 DNA is TGTGCCACTTCGAGTACAGGGGATAGCAATCAGCCCCAGCATTTT. This gives the protein CATSSTGDSNQPQHF.

Comment on this clone: At one boundary the junction diverges from the germline segment, which might be a read error. This chain links TRBV7-9 with TRBJ2-1, with 11 bases aligning to TRBD2. The CDR3 has 16 residues. Germline CDR1 reads SEHNR; CDR2 reads FQNEAQ (reference sequence). Here the CDR3 reads CSSSLGGTSGYNEQFF. The CDR3 bases are TGTTCCAGCAGCTTAGGGGGGACTAGCGGATACAATGAGCAGTTCTTC. Full variable domain (missing parts from reference TRBV7-9 and TRBJ2-1): DTGVSQNPRHKITKRGQNVTFRCDPISEHNRLYWYRQTLGQGPEFLTYFQNEAQLEKSRLLSDRFSAERPKGSFSTLEIQRTEQGDSAMYLCSSSLGGTSGYNEQFFGPGTRLTVL.

The chain joins TRBV10-1 to TRBJ2-1, with a tentative D call TRBD1 (7 bases). V was trimmed by 2 bases and J by 0 bases, leaving 11 bases between them. The CDR3 runs to 16 residues. Germline CDR1 reads WNHNN; CDR2 reads SYGVQD (reference sequence). CDR3 in amino acids: CASSETQGGSYNEQFF. The CDR3 DNA is TGCGCCAGCAGTGAGACGCAGGGGGGCTCCTACAATGAGCAGTTCTTC.

The V and J genes are TRBV15 and TRBJ2-1, with a possible D match to TRBD1 (5 bases). CDR3 size: 16 residues. Germline CDR1 is LNHNV and CDR2 is YYDKDF (reference sequence). Trimming took 5 bases from V and 0 from J, leaving 14 bases between them. CDR3 in DNA: TGTGCCACCAGCTCCAGGGCCTTCAGCTCCTACAATGAGCAGTTCTTC. Translating gives CATSSRAFSSYNEQFF.

This clone has more than one count but fewer than ten. The rearrangement uses TRBV4-2 and TRBJ2-5; 8 bases map to TRBD2. With V trimmed by 1 base and J by 5 bases, 9 bases remained unmatched. The CDR3 totals 16 residues. Germline V gene lookup returns CDR1 LGHNA and CDR2 YNFKEQ. The CDR3 DNA reads as TGTGCCAGCAGCCAAGGCCCGGGGGGGCTACTGGAGACCCAGTACTTC. This sequence encodes CASSQGPGGLLETQYF.

The chain combines TRBV5-1 with TRBJ2-7; TRBD2 matches at 10 bases. Germline V CDR1 and CDR2: SGHRS, YFSETQ. The CDR3 has 14 amino acids. Trimming cost V 6 bases and J 0 bases; bases outside gene matches: 3. CDR3 DNA: TGCGCCAGCACCAGGACTAGCGGCTCCTACGAGCAGTACTTC. Its translation: CASTRTSGSYEQYF.

The chain uses TRBV7-9 and TRBJ2-7; perhaps TRBD1 as D (6 bases). Trimming cost V 4 bases and J 6 bases, with 16 bases left between them. The CDR3 spans 14 residues. Germline-derived CDR1 and CDR2 are SEHNR and FQNEAQ (reference sequence). The CDR3 nucleotides are TGTGCCAGCAGCTCGACAGAGGGGACACTCGAGCAGTACTTC. Residues: CASSSTEGTLEQYF.

The chain links TRBV6-5 to TRBJ2-7; TRBD1 matches 7 bases. The V segment lost 10 bases and the J segment 2 bases; nucleotides outside the gene matches: 14. The CDR3 loop spans 15 amino acids. The germline CDR1 and CDR2 sequences are MNHEY and SVGAGI. Here the CDR3 reads CAIYTTGDQTYEQYF. CDR3 in DNA: TGTGCCATCTACACTACAGGGGATCAAACCTACGAGCAGTACTTC.

This chain connects TRBV9 to TRBJ2-7; 8 nucleotides align to TRBD2. Germline CDR1 SGDLS, CDR2 YYNGEE. V shed 4 bases and J 5 bases; nucleotides not matched to a gene: 2. The CDR3 has 12 residues. The CDR3 coding sequence is TGTGCCAGCAGCTACGGGGGGGACGAGCAGTACTTC. This gives the protein CASSYGGDEQYF.

The chain is built from TRBV6-5 and TRBJ2-7; the D gene is possibly TRBD2 (5 bases). The germline V gene encodes CDR1 MNHEY and CDR2 SVGAGI. The V and J ends lost 6 bases and 4 bases respectively, with 16 bases between them. There are 14 residues in the CDR3. The CDR3 DNA reads TGTGCCAGCAGCTACGAGGGTCGCCGTTACGAGCAGTACTTC. Encoded protein: CASSYEGRRYEQYF.

This clone was picked up a small number of times. The CDR3 DNA reads as TGCGCCAGCAGCCAAGGCCTCACCGGGACAGGGATCTATGGCTACACCTTC. This translates into CASSQGLTGTGIYGYTF. The rearrangement joins TRBV4-1 to TRBJ1-2, with TRBD1 matching over 9 bases. The CDR3 is made up of 17 amino acids. The V gene end was trimmed by 1 base and the J gene end by 4 bases; junction bases not matched to a gene: 10. CDR1 is MGHRA, CDR2 YSYEKL, per germline.

The chain has TRBV25-1 and TRBJ2-7; 7 nucleotides match TRBD2. This CDR3 contains 13 residues. The germline CDR1 and CDR2 sequences are MGHDK and SYGVNS. The trim removed 8 bases at V and 7 bases at J, leaving 11 bases unmatched. CDR3 protein: CASGRASRLEQYF. The DNA for the CDR3 is TGTGCCAGCGGGAGGGCAAGCCGCCTGGAGCAGTACTTC.

The CDR3 loop is CASSFGTGRDTIYF. The CDR3 nucleotides read TGCGCCAGCAGCTTCGGTACAGGGCGAGACACCATATATTTT. J is TRBJ1-3 and V is TRBV5-1, with a possible D match to TRBD1 (6 bases). V lost 2 bases and J lost 8, with 14 bases in between. The CDR3 runs to 14 residues. The germline V gene encodes CDR1 SGHRS and CDR2 YFSETQ.